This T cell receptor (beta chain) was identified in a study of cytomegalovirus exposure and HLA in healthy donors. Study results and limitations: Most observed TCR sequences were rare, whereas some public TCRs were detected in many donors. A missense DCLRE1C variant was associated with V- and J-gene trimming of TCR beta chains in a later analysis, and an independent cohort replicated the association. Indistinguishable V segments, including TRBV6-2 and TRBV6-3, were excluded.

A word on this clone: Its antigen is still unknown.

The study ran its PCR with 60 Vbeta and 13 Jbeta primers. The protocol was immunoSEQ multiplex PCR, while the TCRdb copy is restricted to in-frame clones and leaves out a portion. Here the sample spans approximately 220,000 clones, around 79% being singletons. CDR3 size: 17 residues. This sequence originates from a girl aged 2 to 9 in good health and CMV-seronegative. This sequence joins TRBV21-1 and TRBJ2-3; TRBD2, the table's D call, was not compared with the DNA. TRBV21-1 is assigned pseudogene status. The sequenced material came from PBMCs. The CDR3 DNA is TGTGCCAGCAGGCCCTCTCATCGGGGCGGGGGGGGAGATACGCAGTATTTT. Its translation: CASRPSHRGGGGDTQYF.